This T cell receptor beta chain was captured in a study of blood T cell repertoires in COVID-19. The CDR3 is 15 amino acids. V was trimmed by 5 bases and J by 5 bases, leaving 19 bases between them. Looked up from germline, CDR1 is SEHNR and CDR2 is FQNEAQ (reference sequence). In assigning cohorts, the study relied on participant-reported clinical history. TCRdb's table, derived via immunoSEQ multiplex PCR, lists solely in-frame clones and lacks some. This sample has 300,000 to 450,000 clones; approximately 89% occur once, and the top ten carry 1% to 1.5%. The sequence came from a man aged 25 to 45 who had recovered from COVID-19. This chain joins TRBV7-9 and TRBJ2-7; tentatively, D is TRBD2 (6 bases). Sequencing input: PBMCs or T cells enriched from blood (not recorded which). CDR3 in DNA: TGTGCCAGCAGCCCGACCGGCGGAGGGAGGCACGAGCAGTACTTC. Translating gives CASSPTGGGRHEQYF.